The clone carrying this T cell receptor (beta chain) was counted ten times or more. The antigen is not known. The sample comes from a study of CD8 T cells in ankylosing spondylitis. Study-wide points: Within matched ankylosing spondylitis synovial fluid, disease-linked clones were reportedly significantly enriched. Before this, some motif variants had been reported in reactive arthritis synovial fluid and blood.

Making the TCR beta libraries involved quantitative 5'-RACE with molecular barcodes. TCRdb re-called the 5' RACE reads through MiXCR, storing one row per CDR3 protein. The repertoire holds about 220,000 distinct CDR3 sequences, under 30% seen once, with just over 6.5% in the top ten. This CDR3 is built from 16 residues. Trimming left V 6 bases short and J 0 bases short, with 17 bases between. This clonotype was sampled from a male donor with ankylosing spondylitis or in good health (not recorded which). The specimen sequenced was blood, either unsorted or a sorted T cell fraction (not recorded which). The gene calls are TRBV12-3 or TRBV12-4 and TRBJ1-2; D may be TRBD1 (5 bases). The CDR3 sequence is CASRVFREEANYGYTF. The CDR3 DNA sequence: TGTGCCAGCAGGGTCTTCAGGGAAGAAGCTAACTATGGCTACACCTTC.